This T cell receptor (beta chain) was observed in a study of blood T cell repertoires in COVID-19. About the research overall: Specimens from acute and convalescent COVID-19 originated in the United States, Italy and Spain. Nucleic acid was either cDNA or gDNA, and it came from T cells, B-cell-depleted T cells, or PBMCs.

Original data processing: Amplification from reference gene primers served as the basis for estimated nucleated cell counts. Only in-frame clones appear in the TCRdb table, and some are missing; sequencing was by immunoSEQ multiplex PCR. Clone size and the V and J calls come from that table; the DNA yielded D and trimming. The data contain some 81,000 clones, 90% to 95% of them seen just once; the ten biggest clones take up about 4.7%. The ends were cut back, 5 bases at V and 2 bases at J, with 15 bases in the middle. The germline V gene encodes CDR1 SEHNR and CDR2 FQNEAQ (reference sequence). This CDR3 contains 15 residues.

Input material: peripheral blood. This receptor was taken from a human donor with active COVID-19. The donor label of this sample is uncertain. The V gene is TRBV7-9, the J gene TRBJ2-5; D is perhaps TRBD1 (5 bases). The CDR3 is CASSHATGGQETQYF. Here the CDR3 DNA reads TGTGCCAGCAGCCACGCTACAGGCGGACAAGAGACCCAGTACTTC.